This T cell receptor beta chain is drawn from a study of CD8 T cells in Susac syndrome. RNA in amounts of about 0.45 to 1 ug was reverse transcribed with random hexamers. TCRdb redid the calling of the immunoSEQ multiplex PCR reads with MiXCR, one entry per CDR3 protein. The sample includes 80,000 or so distinct CDR3 sequences, approximately 96% of them seen just once. This CDR3 has 15 residues. Germline V CDR1 and CDR2: SGHRS, YFSETQ. V trimming: 6 bases; J trimming: 8 bases; junction bases outside the gene matches: 11. This receptor was identified in a human donor with Susac syndrome. Source material: CD8+ T cells from PBMCs. The rearrangement links TRBV5-1 to TRBJ2-1; 10 bases align to TRBD1. CDR3 sequence (DNA): TGCGCCAGCACACGCAGGGACAGGGGTGTGCATGAGCAGTTCTTC. This gives the protein CASTRRDRGVHEQFF.